The TCR beta chain under discussion was sequenced for a study of blood T cell repertoires in COVID-19. Study-level background: Acute and convalescent COVID-19 samples came from the United States, Italy and Spain. T cells, B-cell-depleted T cells, or PBMCs supplied cDNA or gDNA.

Authors' methods: For nucleated cells, counts were estimated from reference gene primer amplification. Only in-frame clones appear in the TCRdb table, and some are missing; sequencing was by immunoSEQ multiplex PCR. That table supplies the V and J calls and clone size; D and trimming were determined from the DNA. The sample carries 390,000 or so clones, 70% to 90% recorded once. One Seattle source followed patients from active infection through their disease course. The ends lost 5 bases at V and 1 base at J; junction bases unmatched: 7. The CDR3 runs 15 residues. Germline CDR1 SEHNR, CDR2 FQNEAQ (reference sequence).

The receptor comes from a woman aged 25-40 years with COVID-19, enrolled during active disease. The specimen was peripheral blood. The chain employs TRBV7-9 and TRBJ1-1; TRBD1 matches at 7 bases. The DNA for the CDR3 is TGTGCCAGCAGCCTTCCCGGGACAGAGAACACTGAAGCTTTCTTT. It codes for CASSLPGTENTEAFF.